Following are 22 T cell receptor beta chains from one sample sequenced in a study of post-analysis software for immune sequencing data. Antigens for these TCRs are unknown. Findings of the study overall: When patients were compared with controls, roughly five TRBV segments were more frequent, TRBV5-6, TRBV5-1 and TRBV20-1 among them.

Carried by the TCR beta cDNA libraries were unique molecular identifiers. TCRdb ran MiXCR on the PCR reads and lists one entry per CDR3 protein. The sample has roughly 580,000 distinct CDR3 sequences, about 40% seen once; the top ten hold over 1.5%. The source material was blood. The receptors were sampled from a girl between 5 and 17 years old with multiple sclerosis.

This clonotype was seen a few times. V gene TRBV10-3 combines with J gene TRBJ2-7, with a weak D call TRBD1 (5 bases). This CDR3 spans 15 amino acids. Trimming removed 0 bases from V and 5 bases from J, with 14 bases in between. CDR1 is ENHRY, CDR2 SYGVKD, per germline. The CDR3 is CAISESEAGSDEQYF. CDR3 sequence (DNA): TGTGCCATCAGTGAGTCCGAGGCAGGGTCGGACGAGCAGTACTTC.

The chain is built from TRBV6-5 and TRBJ2-1, with D unclear. Per germline, CDR1 MNHEY and CDR2 SVGAGI. The CDR3 has 14 amino acids. V was trimmed by 7 bases and J by 4 bases, leaving 14 bases between them. For the CDR3, the DNA is TGTGCCAGCAAGAACCCGGACGGGTACAATGAGCAGTTCTTC. Translating it yields CASKNPDGYNEQFF.

About this clonotype itself: One end of the junction fails to match germline, which may point to a read error. V and J are TRBV6-5 and TRBJ1-5; unclear D gene. The CDR3 spans 15 residues. Germline V gives CDR1 MNHEY, CDR2 SVGAGI. CDR3 DNA sequence: TGTGCCAGCAGCTCGAGCCTTTATAGCGATCAGCCCCAGCATTTT. This translates into CASSSSLYSDQPQHF.

The chain uses TRBV6-1 and TRBJ1-2; the D gene is possibly TRBD1 (5 bases). V was shortened by 2 bases and J by 6 bases, with 10 bases between the two germline ends. CDR3 length: 13 residues. Germline lookup yields CDR1 MNHNS and CDR2 SASEGT. Written as DNA, the CDR3 is TGTGCCAGCAGTGAAAGTGGGGCTGATGGCTACACCTTC. This sequence encodes CASSESGADGYTF.

This sequence joins TRBV7-9 and TRBJ1-5; the D is unclear. The length of the CDR3 is 14 residues. Germline V gene data show CDR1 as SEHNR and CDR2 as FQNEAQ (reference sequence). V was cut by 1 base and J by 5 bases, with 9 bases left in between. In DNA, the CDR3 is TGTGCCAGCAGCTTAGGGGCCAGTGATCAGCCCCAGCATTTT. This gives the protein CASSLGASDQPQHF.

This clonotype was seen more than once but under ten times. The chain links TRBV20-1 to TRBJ2-4; the match to TRBD2 covers 11 bases. The DNA end favors TRBJ2-7, so the J call may be wrong. Germline V gene lookup returns CDR1 DFQATT and CDR2 SNEGSKA (reference sequence). There are 14 residues in the CDR3. The CDR3 nucleotides are TGCAGTGCTAGTTTTAGCGGGGGGGACCACGAGCAGTACTTC. Translating it yields CSASFSGGDHEQYF.

The chain is built from TRBV10-3 and TRBJ2-3, with D perhaps TRBD2 (6 bases). The CDR3 sequence is 12 residues long. V was trimmed by 9 bases and J by 2 bases, leaving 9 bases between them. Germline V gene lookup returns CDR1 ENHRY and CDR2 SYGVKD. As DNA, the CDR3 is TGTGCCATTAGGACTATCACAGATACGCAGTATTTT. The encoded protein is CAIRTITDTQYF.

The rearrangement uses TRBV12-3 or TRBV12-4 and TRBJ2-7, with D tentatively TRBD1 (5 bases). With the DNA end fitting TRBJ2-5 better, the J assignment may be wrong. The CDR3 consists of 12 residues. In DNA, the CDR3 is TGTGCCAGCAGTAAGAACACAGGGACCCAGTACTTC. Translated, it gives CASSKNTGTQYF.

This chain links TRBV12-3 or TRBV12-4 with TRBJ2-3, with D possibly matching TRBD2 (5 bases). CDR3 size: 14 residues. V shed 7 bases and J shed 1 base, with 12 bases lying between them. CDR3 region: CASNGLFRTDTQYF. The CDR3 DNA follows: TGTGCCAGCAACGGACTTTTCCGCACAGATACGCAGTATTTT.

The chain couples TRBV7-9 to TRBJ2-7; TRBD1 matches at 10 bases. Near its end, the DNA agrees better with TRBJ2-5, so the J call may be wrong. Per germline, CDR1 SEHNR and CDR2 FQNEAQ (reference sequence). The CDR3 has 14 residues. This chain's CDR3 is CASSPDRGFETQYF. The CDR3 region has the DNA TGTGCCAGCAGCCCGGACAGGGGGTTCGAGACCCAGTACTTC.

The chain recombines TRBV6-1 with TRBJ2-7; D possibly corresponds to TRBD1 (6 bases). The V end lost 6 bases, the J end lost 2 bases, and 14 bases lay between the germline ends. CDR3 length: 14 amino acids. The germline V gene encodes CDR1 MNHNS and CDR2 SASEGT. The CDR3 sequence: CASRDIQGPYEQYF. DNA of the CDR3: TGTGCCAGCAGAGATATCCAGGGGCCCTACGAGCAGTACTTC.

The rearrangement links TRBV7-6 to TRBJ2-3; 9 bases are shared with TRBD2. V lost 2 bases and J lost 9; bases outside the gene matches: 12. Per the germline V gene, CDR1 is SGHVS and CDR2 is FNYEAQ. This CDR3 has 16 amino acids. The CDR3 DNA reads TGTGCCAGCAGCTTAAGACTAGCGGAAAATTTCGGAACGCAGTATTTT. Protein: CASSLRLAENFGTQYF. Using reference TRBV7-6 and TRBJ2-3 for the parts outside the CDR3, the full variable domain is GAGVSQSPRYKVTKRGQDVALRCDPISGHVSLYWYRQALGQGPEFLTYFNYEAQQDKSGLPNDRFSAERPEGSISTLTIQRTEQRDSAMYRCASSLRLAENFGTQYFGPGTRLTVL.

The chain is built from TRBV20-1 and TRBJ1-2, with 7 bases fitting TRBD1. The V and J ends lost 6 bases and 7 bases, in that order; junction bases with no gene match: 8. Germline V gives CDR1 DFQATT, CDR2 SNEGSKA (reference sequence). CDR3 length: 12 residues. The CDR3 DNA reads TGCAGTGCGACCAGGGGGGAGAGTGGCTACACCTTC. It yields the protein CSATRGESGYTF.

This clonotype has a handful of counts. The chain links TRBV10-3 to TRBJ2-7; D is perhaps TRBD1 (6 bases). V was shortened by 0 bases and J by 5 bases, with 8 bases between the two germline ends. Germline values: CDR1 ENHRY, CDR2 SYGVKD. The CDR3 runs to 13 residues. CDR3 amino acids: CAISESGGHEQYF. The CDR3 coding sequence is TGTGCCATCAGTGAGTCTGGGGGCCACGAGCAGTACTTC.

This rearrangement joins TRBV12-3 or TRBV12-4 to TRBJ1-2; no clear D. Trimming removed 5 bases from V and 9 bases from J, with 22 bases in between. The CDR3 is 15 amino acids. The CDR3 here is CASSEVEKPNRRYTF. Written as DNA, the CDR3 is TGTGCCAGCAGTGAGGTGGAGAAGCCGAATCGTCGCTACACCTTC.

As regards this clonotype: The junction and the germline gene differ at one end; a read error may be behind it. This chain uses TRBV11-2 with TRBJ2-7; D unresolved. CDR1 is SGHAT and CDR2 is FQNNGV in the germline V gene. The CDR3 covers 15 residues. Here the CDR3 DNA reads TGTGCCGGCAGCTTAGATCTCTGGAGCTCCTACGAGCAGTACTTC. Protein sequence: CAGSLDLWSSYEQYF.

This chain connects TRBV10-3 to TRBJ1-5; 10 nucleotides agree with TRBD1. The CDR3 is made up of 15 amino acids. Germline V gives CDR1 ENHRY, CDR2 SYGVKD. Germline trimming cut 0 bases from V and 8 bases from J; bases unmatched to any gene: 4. The CDR3 is CAISESTGGREPQHF. The CDR3 nucleotides read TGTGCCATCAGTGAGTCGACAGGGGGCAGGGAGCCCCAGCATTTT.

The chain combines TRBV7-9 with TRBJ1-2; 7 nucleotides agree with TRBD1. Germline lookup yields CDR1 SEHNR and CDR2 FQNEAQ (reference sequence). The CDR3 is 15 residues long. The V and J ends lost 3 bases and 0 bases, in that order; junction bases with no gene match: 4. CDR3 sequence (DNA): TGTGCCAGCAGCTTCGGGACAGCAGCTAACTATGGCTACACCTTC. This sequence encodes CASSFGTAANYGYTF.

This clonotype was counted a few times. The V gene is TRBV3-1, the J gene TRBJ2-4; possible D gene TRBD2, 6 bases. V was pared by 4 bases and J by 3 bases, with 10 bases between. CDR3 length equals 14 residues. Per germline, CDR1 LGHDT and CDR2 YNNKEL (reference sequence). Written as DNA, the CDR3 is TGTGCCAGCAGCCCAGGGACTCTCAAAAACATTCAGTACTTC. Translated, it gives CASSPGTLKNIQYF.

The V call is TRBV2, the J call TRBJ2-3; 13 nucleotides match TRBD2. The V and J ends lost 4 bases and 1 base, in that order; junction bases with no gene match: 11. The CDR3 extends over 19 amino acids. The germline V gene has CDR1 SNHLY and CDR2 FYNNEI. The CDR3 loop is CASSGLTSGGPDGTDTQYF. Here the CDR3 DNA reads TGTGCCAGCAGTGGGCTGACTAGCGGGGGGCCGGACGGCACAGATACGCAGTATTTT.

The chain recombines TRBV20-1 with TRBJ2-5; D possibly matches TRBD1 or TRBD2 (5 bases each). Germline CDR1 reads DFQATT; CDR2 reads SNEGSKA (reference sequence). V was cut by 5 bases and J by 5 bases, with 15 bases left in between. The CDR3 has 13 amino acids. CDR3 amino acids: CSAPGTARETQYF. The DNA for the CDR3 is TGCAGTGCTCCCGGGACCGCAAGGGAGACCCAGTACTTC.

CDR3 protein: CASIGTGGGNEQFF. The CDR3 region has the DNA TGCGCCAGCATAGGGACAGGGGGAGGTAATGAGCAGTTCTTC. The V gene is TRBV4-1, the J gene TRBJ2-1, with 11 positions matching TRBD1. The CDR3 spans 14 residues. Trimming cost V 7 bases and J 7 bases; bases outside gene matches: 6. The V gene's germline CDR1 is MGHRA and CDR2 YSYEKL.